This T cell receptor (beta chain) was sequenced for a study of regulatory T cells in long-lasting Graves disease. The overall study: Recently diagnosed Graves' patients had received antithyroid drugs for under 3 months.

Noted time point: newly diagnosed GD, antithyroid drugs for less than 3 months. Researchers made the TCR library from RNA that was extracted from PBMCs. Each patient gave around 9.7 milliliters of EDTA-anticoagulated peripheral blood. Study outcomes and limitations: For persistent Graves' patients, TCR diversity was lower than for newly diagnosed ones.

iRepertoire HTBI primers and Arm-PCR of CDR3 regions built TCR beta libraries. A single record per CDR3 protein comes from TCRdb applying MiXCR to the multiplex PCR reads. The data contain under 450,000 distinct CDR3 sequences, about 11% of them seen just once; the ten biggest clones take up around 18%. In regard to this clonotype: Its antigen is undetermined. One end of the junction varies from germline; a read error may be responsible.

This sample was also put to use in a study of T cells in Graves' hyperthyroidism and ophthalmopathy.

This TCR was sampled from a woman between 18 and 29 years old with Graves disease. The sequences come from peripheral blood mononuclear cells (PBMCs), collected at new diagnosis, from a patient treated with antithyroid drugs.

The CDR3 sequence: CASSGGVSTGELLF. CDR3 bases: TGTGCCAGCAGTGGAGGAGTCAGCACCGGGGAGCTGCTTTTT. The chain couples TRBV2 to TRBJ2-2, with D possibly being TRBD2 (5 bases). Looked up from germline, CDR1 is SNHLY and CDR2 is FYNNEI. This CDR3 comprises 14 residues. The full variable domain, with the rest looked up from reference TRBV2 and TRBJ2-2, is EPEVTQTPSHQVTQMGQEVILRCVPISNHLYFYWYRQILGQKVEFLVSFYNNEISEKSEIFDDQFSVERPDGSNFTLKIRSTKLEDSAMYFCASSGGVSTGELLFGEGSRLTVL.